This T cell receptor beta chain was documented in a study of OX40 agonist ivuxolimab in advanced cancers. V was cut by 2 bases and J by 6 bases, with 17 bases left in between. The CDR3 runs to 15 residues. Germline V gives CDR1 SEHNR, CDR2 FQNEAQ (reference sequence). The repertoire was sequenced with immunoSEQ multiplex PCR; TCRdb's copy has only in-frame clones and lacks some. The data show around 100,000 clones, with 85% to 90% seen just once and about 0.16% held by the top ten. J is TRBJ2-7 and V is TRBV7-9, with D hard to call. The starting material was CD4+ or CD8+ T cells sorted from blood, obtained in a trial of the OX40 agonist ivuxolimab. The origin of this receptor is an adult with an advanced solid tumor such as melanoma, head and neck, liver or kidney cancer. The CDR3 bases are TGTGCCAGCAGCTTATATCTGGCCACCCAAGGCGAGCAGTACTTC. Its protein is CASSLYLATQGEQYF.